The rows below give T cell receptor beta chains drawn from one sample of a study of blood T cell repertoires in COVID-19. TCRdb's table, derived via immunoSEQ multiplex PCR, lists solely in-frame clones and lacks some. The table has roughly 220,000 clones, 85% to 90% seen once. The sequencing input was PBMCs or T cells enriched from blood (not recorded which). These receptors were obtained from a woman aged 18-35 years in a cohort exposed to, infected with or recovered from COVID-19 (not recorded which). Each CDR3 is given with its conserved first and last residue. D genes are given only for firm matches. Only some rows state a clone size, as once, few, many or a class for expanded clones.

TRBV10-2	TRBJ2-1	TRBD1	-	CASSRDRAYNEQFF	TGCGCCAGCAGCCGGGACAGGGCTTACAATGAGCAGTTCTTC
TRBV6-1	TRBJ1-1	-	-	CASSEVVGETEAFF	TGTGCCAGCAGTGAAGTCGTAGGGGAAACTGAAGCTTTCTTT
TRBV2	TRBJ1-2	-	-	CASKQNHYGYTF	TGTGCCAGCAAACAGAACCACTATGGCTACACCTTC
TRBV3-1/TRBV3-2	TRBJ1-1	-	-	CASSQRGAGNTEAFF	TGTGCCAGCAGCCAACGGGGGGCCGGAAACACTGAAGCTTTCTTT
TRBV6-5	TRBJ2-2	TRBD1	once	CASRLDRGVTGELFF	TGTGCCAGCAGGCTCGACAGGGGAGTAACCGGGGAGCTGTTTTTT
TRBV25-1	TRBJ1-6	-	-	CASSVRTAGNSPLHF	TGTGCCAGCAGTGTACGGACAGCCGGCAATTCACCCCTCCACTTT
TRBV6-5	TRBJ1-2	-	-	CASSYSTDVRGYTF	TGTGCCAGCAGTTACTCTACAGACGTTCGGGGCTACACCTTC
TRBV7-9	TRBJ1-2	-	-	CASSLEVPQGDYGYTF	TGTGCCAGCAGCTTAGAAGTTCCCCAGGGCGACTATGGCTACACCTTC
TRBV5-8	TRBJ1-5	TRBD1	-	CASSLGQVKYSNQPQHF	TGTGCCAGCAGTTTGGGACAGGTCAAATATAGCAATCAGCCCCAGCATTTT
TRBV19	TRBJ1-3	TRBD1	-	CASSMGQGRGNTIYF	TGTGCCAGTAGTATGGGACAGGGACGTGGAAACACCATATATTTT
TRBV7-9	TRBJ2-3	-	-	CASSLNQGPRTQYF	TGTGCCAGCAGCTTAAATCAGGGCCCACGGACGCAGTATTTT
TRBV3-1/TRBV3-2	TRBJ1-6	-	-	CASSQDPGYSPLHF	TGTGCCAGCAGCCAAGATCCAGGGTACTCACCCCTCCACTTT
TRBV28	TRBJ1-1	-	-	CASSLLEGAEAFF	TGTGCCAGCAGTTTACTAGAAGGGGCTGAAGCTTTCTTT
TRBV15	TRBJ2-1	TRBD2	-	CATSATLAGSYNEQFF	TGTGCCACATCTGCAACACTAGCGGGGTCCTACAATGAGCAGTTCTTC
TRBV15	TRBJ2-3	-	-	CATSPPGGGEADTQYF	TGTGCCACCAGCCCCCCGGGCGGCGGGGAGGCAGATACGCAGTATTTT
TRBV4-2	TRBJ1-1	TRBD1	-	CASSPRTGESTEAFF	TGTGCCAGCAGCCCCCGGACAGGGGAGTCAACTGAAGCTTTCTTT
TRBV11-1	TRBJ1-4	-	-	CASSSRYNPNEKLFF	TGTGCCAGCAGCTCCAGATACAATCCTAATGAAAAACTGTTTTTT
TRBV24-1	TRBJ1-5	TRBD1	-	CATSGRDRGNQPQHF	TGTGCCACCAGTGGACGGGACAGGGGTAATCAGCCCCAGCATTTT
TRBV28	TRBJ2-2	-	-	CASSSLFSGGYNTGELFF	TGTGCCAGCAGCTCCCTTTTTTCGGGGGGCTATAACACCGGGGAGCTGTTTTTT
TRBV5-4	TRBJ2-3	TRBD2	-	CASSLRGTSADTQYF	TGTGCCAGCAGCTTGAGGGGGACTAGCGCAGATACGCAGTATTTT
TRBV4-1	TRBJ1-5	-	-	CASSQETAHQPQHF	TGCGCCAGCAGCCAAGAGACAGCTCATCAGCCCCAGCATTTT
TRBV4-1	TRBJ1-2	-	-	CASSQELRWVLGYTF	TGCGCCAGCAGCCAGGAGCTAAGATGGGTGCTGGGCTACACCTTC
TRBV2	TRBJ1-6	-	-	CASARGSSYNSPLHF	TGTGCCAGCGCCCGGGGGAGCTCCTATAATTCACCCCTCCACTTT
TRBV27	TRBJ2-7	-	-	CASSLVPRGMRLYEQYF	TGTGCCAGCAGCCTAGTCCCCAGAGGAATGAGGCTCTACGAGCAGTACTTC
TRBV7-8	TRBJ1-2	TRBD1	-	CASSRTGEDGYTF	TGTGCCAGCAGCCGCACAGGGGAAGATGGCTACACCTTC
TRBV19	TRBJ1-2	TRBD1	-	CASSISGTGGRGYTF	TGTGCCAGTAGTATATCCGGGACAGGGGGCCGTGGCTACACCTTC
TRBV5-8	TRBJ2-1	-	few	CASSLERGSKDYNEQFF	TGTGCCAGCAGCTTGGAACGGGGGAGTAAGGACTACAATGAGCAGTTCTTC
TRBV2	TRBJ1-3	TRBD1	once	CASKGDSSGNTIYF	TGTGCCAGCAAAGGGGACAGCTCTGGAAACACCATATATTTT
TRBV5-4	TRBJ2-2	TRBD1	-	CASSQGPSSNTGELFF	TGTGCCAGCTCACAGGGGCCCAGCTCGAACACCGGGGAGCTGTTTTTT
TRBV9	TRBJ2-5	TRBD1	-	CASSDTGARETQYF	TGTGCCAGCAGCGACACAGGGGCTAGGGAGACCCAGTACTTC
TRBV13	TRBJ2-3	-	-	CASSLVAEGYTDTQYF	TGTGCCAGCAGCTTAGTTGCGGAGGGATACACAGATACGCAGTATTTT
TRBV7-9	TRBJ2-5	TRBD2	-	CASSLGRGAVETQYF	TGTGCCAGCAGCTTAGGGCGGGGGGCCGTCGAGACCCAGTACTTC
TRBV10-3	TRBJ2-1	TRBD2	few	CAIQRGRDNEQFF	TGTGCCATCCAGAGAGGGAGGGACAATGAGCAGTTCTTC